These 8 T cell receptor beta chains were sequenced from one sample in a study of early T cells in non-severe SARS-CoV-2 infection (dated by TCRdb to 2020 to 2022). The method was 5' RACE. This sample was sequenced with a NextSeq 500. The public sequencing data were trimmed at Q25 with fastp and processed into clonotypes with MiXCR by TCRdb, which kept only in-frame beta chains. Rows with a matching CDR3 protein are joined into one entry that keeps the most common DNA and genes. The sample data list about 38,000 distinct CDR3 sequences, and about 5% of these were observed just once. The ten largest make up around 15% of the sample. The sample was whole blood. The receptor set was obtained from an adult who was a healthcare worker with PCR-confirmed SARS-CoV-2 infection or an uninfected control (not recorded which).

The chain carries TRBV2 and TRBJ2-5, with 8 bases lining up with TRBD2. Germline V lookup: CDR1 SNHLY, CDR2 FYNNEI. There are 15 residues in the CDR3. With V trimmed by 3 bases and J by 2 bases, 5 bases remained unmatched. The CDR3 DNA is TGTGCCAGCAGTGAGCCTAGCGGGCAACAAGAGACCCAGTACTTC. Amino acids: CASSEPSGQQETQYF.

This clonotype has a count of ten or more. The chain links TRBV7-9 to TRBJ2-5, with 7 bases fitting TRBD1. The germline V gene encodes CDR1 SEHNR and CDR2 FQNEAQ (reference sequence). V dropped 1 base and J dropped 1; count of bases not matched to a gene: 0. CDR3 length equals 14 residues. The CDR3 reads CASSLGQGQETQYF. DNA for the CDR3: TGTGCCAGCAGCTTAGGACAGGGCCAAGAGACCCAGTACTTC.

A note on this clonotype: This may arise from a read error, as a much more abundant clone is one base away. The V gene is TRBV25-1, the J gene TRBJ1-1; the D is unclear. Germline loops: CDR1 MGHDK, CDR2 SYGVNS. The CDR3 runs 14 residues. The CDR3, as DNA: TGTCCCAGCAGTGACGGTGGGCTGAACACTGAAGCTTTCTTT. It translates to CPSSDGGLNTEAFF.

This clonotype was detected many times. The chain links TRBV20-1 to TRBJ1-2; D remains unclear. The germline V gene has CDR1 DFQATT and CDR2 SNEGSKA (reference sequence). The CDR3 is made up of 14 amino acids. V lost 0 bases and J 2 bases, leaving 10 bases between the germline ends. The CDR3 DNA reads TGCAGTGCTAGAGATGTTAACTCAAACTATGGCTACACCTTC. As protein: CSARDVNSNYGYTF.

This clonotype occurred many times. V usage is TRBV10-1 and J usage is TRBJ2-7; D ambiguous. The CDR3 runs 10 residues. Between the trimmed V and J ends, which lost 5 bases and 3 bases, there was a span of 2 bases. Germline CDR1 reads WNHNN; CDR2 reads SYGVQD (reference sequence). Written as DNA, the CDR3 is TGCGCCAGCAGTTGCTACGAGCAGTACTTC. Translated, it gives CASSCYEQYF.

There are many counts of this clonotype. Written as DNA, the CDR3 is TGCAGCGTAGCACAGGACCCTAATTCACCCCTCCACTTT. It encodes CSVAQDPNSPLHF. The rearrangement uses TRBV29-1 and TRBJ1-6; the D gene is possibly TRBD1 (5 bases). Trimming removed 6 bases at V and 6 bases at J, with 12 bases between. CDR3 length: 13 residues. From germline, CDR1 is SQVTM and CDR2 ANQGSEA.

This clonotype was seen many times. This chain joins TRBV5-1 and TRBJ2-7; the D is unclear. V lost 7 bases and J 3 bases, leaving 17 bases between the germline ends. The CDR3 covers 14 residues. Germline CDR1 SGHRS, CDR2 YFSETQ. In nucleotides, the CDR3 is TGCGCCAGCCGCCGTTCTGCAGCTTACTACGAGCAGTACTTC. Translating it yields CASRRSAAYYEQYF.

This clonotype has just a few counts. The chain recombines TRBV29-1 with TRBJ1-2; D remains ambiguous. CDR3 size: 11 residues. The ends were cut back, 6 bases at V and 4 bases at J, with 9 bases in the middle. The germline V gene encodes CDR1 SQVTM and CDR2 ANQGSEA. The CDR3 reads CSVDTSYGYTF. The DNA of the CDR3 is TGCAGCGTAGACACGAGCTATGGCTACACCTTC.